This T cell receptor (beta chain) was recovered during a study of shared clonotypes between healthy human individuals. Unmatched junction bases numbered 12, after V lost 3 bases and J lost 5 bases. Germline V gene lookup returns CDR1 SGHRS and CDR2 YFSETQ. The CDR3 sequence is 16 residues long. TCRdb's table, derived via immunoSEQ multiplex PCR, lists solely in-frame clones and lacks some. Here the sample spans 2 million to 2.5 million clones, about 94% being singletons. The chain joins TRBV5-1 to TRBJ2-5; the match to TRBD1 covers 8 bases. Sequences were obtained from naive CD4+ T cells sorted from blood. Subset: CD45RA+ positively selected. The clonotype comes from a man aged 18 to 29 in good health. The CDR3 here is CASSWVAGGARETQYF. CDR3 nucleotides: TGCGCCAGCAGCTGGGTGGCAGGGGGCGCGAGGGAGACCCAGTACTTC.